This T cell receptor beta chain appears in the sequencing data of a study of blood T cells in healthy people across ages. The study, taken as a whole, reports: In the absence of known donor CMV status, changes in expanded clonotypes were possibly confounded. Investigators viewed diversity estimates from one million T cells as underestimates, the study reported. The recorded TCR beta diversity per million T cells decreased in a roughly linear manner with age.

Trimming took off 4 bases at V and 7 bases at J, with 12 bases between the two ends. Per germline, CDR1 SGHRS and CDR2 YFSETQ. The CDR3 consists of 14 residues. As for this clonotype: Antigen: not known.

Primers used in a second PCR of about 6 to 11 cycles were a sample-barcoded 5' primer and a J-beta primer mix. TCRdb itself ran the 5' RACE reads through MiXCR, one entry per CDR3 protein. The profile shows around 800,000 distinct CDR3 sequences, 62% of them singletons. The individuals who served as donors were healthy Caucasians living in Russia, aged about 6 to 100. The chain employs TRBV5-1 and TRBJ1-6; unclear D gene. The TCR was taken from a man aged 30 to 45 in good health. The specimen was blood. The CDR3 reads CASSPTQVNSPLHF. CDR3 DNA: TGCGCCAGCAGCCCGACACAAGTGAATTCACCCCTCCACTTT.